The rows below give T cell receptor beta chains drawn from one sample of a study of siplizumab effects on memory and regulatory T cells. This table comes from immunoSEQ multiplex PCR, and its TCRdb copy is limited to in-frame clones, with some not included. The data hold 55,000 to 65,000 clones, with just over 95% observed a single time. The sample consisted of naive CD8+ T cells sorted from blood. The receptors were gathered from a human donor in good health. CDR3s include the opening cysteine and the closing phenylalanine or tryptophan. A D gene is named only where the DNA matches it firmly. Clone size is stated in some rows and not others, as once, few, many or a class when expanded.

clone size	V gene	J gene	D gene	CDR3 protein	CDR3 DNA
.	TRBV30	TRBJ1-4	.	CAWRANEKLFF	TGTGCCTGGAGGGCTAATGAAAAACTGTTTTTT
.	TRBV2	TRBJ2-1	.	CASSAARYNEQFF	TGTGCCAGCAGTGCAGCGAGGTACAATGAGCAGTTCTTC
.	TRBV28	TRBJ1-2	.	CASSFVGHSNYTF	TGTGCCAGCAGTTTCGTTGGACATTCCAACTACACCTTC
once	TRBV29-1	TRBJ2-2	TRBD2	CSVPSGRAAGELFF	TGCAGCGTACCTAGCGGGAGGGCCGCCGGGGAGCTGTTTTTT
.	TRBV11-2	TRBJ1-5	.	CASSLGSGFSQPQHF	TGTGCCAGCAGCTTAGGATCGGGCTTCAGTCAGCCCCAGCATTTT
.	TRBV27	TRBJ1-2	.	CASSLGGEGYGYTF	TGTGCCAGCAGTTTAGGGGGAGAAGGCTATGGCTACACCTTC
few	TRBV5-5	TRBJ1-5	TRBD1	CASSLGQGDQPQHF	TGTGCCAGCAGCTTGGGACAGGGGGATCAGCCCCAGCATTTT
.	TRBV13	TRBJ2-7	.	CASSLTGTYEQYF	TGTGCCAGCAGCTTAACGGGCACCTACGAGCAGTACTTC
.	TRBV5-8	TRBJ2-7	.	CASGEYEQYF	TGTGCCAGCGGAGAATACGAGCAGTACTTC
.	TRBV28	TRBJ1-4	.	CASSLDGGKEKLFF	TGTGCCAGCAGTTTAGATGGAGGGAAAGAAAAACTGTTTTTT
.	TRBV7-9	TRBJ2-1	TRBD1	CASSIRDRGLNEQFF	TGTGCCAGCAGCATCCGGGACAGGGGATTGAATGAGCAGTTCTTC
.	TRBV9	TRBJ2-7	TRBD1	CASSEGQSYEQYF	TGTGCCAGCAGCGAGGGACAGAGCTACGAGCAGTACTTC
.	TRBV25-1	TRBJ2-7	TRBD2	CASRTGLAGGIGYEQYF	TGTGCCAGCAGAACGGGACTAGCGGGTGGCATCGGATACGAGCAGTACTTC
.	TRBV28	TRBJ1-1	.	CASSGAGVNTEAFF	TGTGCCAGCAGTGGGGCGGGGGTGAACACTGAAGCTTTCTTT